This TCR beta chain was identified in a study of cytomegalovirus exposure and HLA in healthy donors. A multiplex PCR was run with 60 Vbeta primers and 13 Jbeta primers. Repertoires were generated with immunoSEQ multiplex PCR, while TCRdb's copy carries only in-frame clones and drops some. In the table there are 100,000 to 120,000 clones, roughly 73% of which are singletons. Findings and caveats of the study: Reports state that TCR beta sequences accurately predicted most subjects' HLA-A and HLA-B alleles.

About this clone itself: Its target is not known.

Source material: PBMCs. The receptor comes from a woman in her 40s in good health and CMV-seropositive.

Here the CDR3 reads CASSIEPWRTYEQYF. DNA of the CDR3: TGTGCCAGTAGTATTGAGCCCTGGAGAACCTACGAGCAGTACTTC. This chain links TRBV19 with TRBJ2-7; D unresolved. This CDR3 has 15 residues. From germline, CDR1 is LNHDA and CDR2 SQIVND (reference sequence). V dropped 3 bases and J dropped 2 bases, with 14 bases sitting between them.